This paragraph reports one T cell receptor beta chain. What it binds is not known. Likely unrecorded immune exposures existed in these nominally healthy donors. CDR1 is WNHNN, CDR2 SYGVQD, per germline (reference sequence). The CDR3 covers 13 residues. V was shortened by 6 bases and J by 0 bases, with 8 bases between the two germline ends. Researchers ran the PCR with 60 Vbeta and 13 Jbeta primers. Produced via immunoSEQ multiplex PCR; TCRdb's table is partial and in-frame only. The table has roughly 150,000 clones, about 85% seen once; the top ten hold 1%. This sample was taken from a study of cytomegalovirus exposure and HLA in healthy donors. Study conclusions and caveats: Donors belonging to an Asian-associated ancestry cluster reportedly showed fewer N-insertions in productive TCRs than the roughly 670-donor mean, according to what a later analysis found. Analysis was performed later, and it showed HLA-associated TCR beta chains to be more clonally expanded than equally common others. Reportedly, cytomegalovirus status was diagnosed with high sensitivity and specificity.

Sample: PBMCs. This sequence joins TRBV10-1 and TRBJ1-1; no clear D gene. This TCR was recovered from a boy between 2 and 10 years old in good health and CMV-seronegative. CDR3 sequence reads: CASSLTLNTEAFF. As DNA, the CDR3 is TGCGCCAGCAGCTTGACACTGAACACTGAAGCTTTCTTT.